This T cell receptor beta chain appears in the sequencing data of a study of blood T cell repertoires in COVID-19. Study details: Donors in the United States, Italy and Spain gave samples during acute or convalescent COVID-19. The analysed material was cDNA or gDNA that came from T cells, B-cell-depleted T cells, or PBMCs.

This clone occurred once. Per the study methods: It was from reference gene primer amplification that nucleated cell counts were estimated. The protocol was immunoSEQ multiplex PCR, while the TCRdb copy is restricted to in-frame clones and leaves out a portion. That table furnishes V, J and clone size, whereas the DNA furnished D and trimming. The table includes about 400,000 clones, 75% to 90% detected once. CDR3 length: 14 residues. V was shortened by 5 bases and J by 5 bases, with 16 bases between the two germline ends. Germline CDR1 SGDLS, CDR2 YYNGEE. This TCR came from a woman in her 30s with active or convalescent COVID-19. The specimen sequenced was peripheral blood. The chain has TRBV9 and TRBJ2-5, with a tentative D call TRBD2 (6 bases). CDR3 amino acids: CASSMTSLSETQYF. CDR3 DNA sequence: TGTGCCAGCAGTATGACTAGTCTATCTGAGACCCAGTACTTC. Variable domain in full (rest from reference TRBV9 and TRBJ2-5): DSGVTQTPKHLITATGQRVTLRCSPRSGDLSVYWYQQSLDQGLQFLIQYYNGEERAKGNILERFSAQQFPDLHSELNLSSLELGDSALYFCASSMTSLSETQYFGPGTRLLVL.